The 21 T cell receptor beta chains below all came from one sample that was sequenced in a study of T-cell memory formation after mild COVID-19. A single record per CDR3 protein comes from TCRdb applying MiXCR to the 5' RACE reads. The sample shows roughly 500,000 distinct CDR3 sequences, 20% of them seen only once. The sequenced material came from PBMCs or a T cell subset sorted from them (not recorded which). Receptors originate from an adult woman who had mild COVID-19 (a few samples of this study predate the infection). Cell type and time point are not known.

This clonotype was observed a few times. The chain has TRBV9 and TRBJ1-2, with no clear D. The V gene lost 0 bases and the J gene lost 2 bases, with 8 bases spanning the gap. The CDR3 loop spans 14 amino acids. The germline V gene has CDR1 SGDLS and CDR2 YYNGEE. CDR3 protein: CASSVEPGNYGYTF. The CDR3 bases are TGTGCCAGCAGCGTAGAGCCCGGGAACTATGGCTACACCTTC.

This chain links TRBV20-1 with TRBJ2-1, with D hard to call. The V end was cut by 6 bases, the J end by 8 bases, with 17 bases between. Germline CDR1 and CDR2: DFQATT and SNEGSKA (reference sequence). CDR3 size: 13 residues. The CDR3 DNA sequence: TGCAGTGCCAGTGGGCTAGAAAACGATGAGCAGTTCTTC. It translates to CSASGLENDEQFF.

This clonotype has just a few counts. This CDR3 reads CASSLGENGGYEQYF. The CDR3, as DNA: TGTGCCAGCAGTTTAGGCGAGAACGGTGGCTACGAGCAGTACTTC. The gene calls are TRBV12-3 or TRBV12-4 and TRBJ2-7; D remains ambiguous. The CDR3 is made up of 15 amino acids. The ends were cut back, 1 base at V and 3 bases at J, with 13 bases in the middle.

The sample holds a few counts of this clonotype. The V call is TRBV6-1, the J call TRBJ2-6; D gene ambiguous. Looked up from germline, CDR1 is MNHNS and CDR2 is SASEGT. The V end lost 3 bases, the J end lost 2 bases, and 5 bases lay between the germline ends. The CDR3 is 14 residues long. The CDR3 loop reads CASSEVAGANVLTF. The DNA for the CDR3 is TGTGCCAGCAGTGAGGTGGCTGGGGCCAACGTCCTGACTTTC.

This clonotype was observed a few times. The rearrangement links TRBV7-6 to TRBJ2-1, with 10 bases lining up with TRBD2. Trimming at V came to 3 bases and at J to 7 bases, leaving 9 bases not matched to a gene. The germline CDR1 and CDR2 sequences are SGHVS and FNYEAQ. This CDR3 has 16 residues. In nucleotides, the CDR3 is TGTGCCAGCAGCTTCCTAGCGGGAGAGGTAGGAAATGAGCAGTTCTTC. It codes for CASSFLAGEVGNEQFF.

This clonotype turned up a few times. The CDR3 reads CSAMGEYEQYF. The CDR3 region has the DNA TGCAGTGCTATGGGTGAATACGAGCAGTACTTC. The chain employs TRBV20-1 and TRBJ2-7; D call uncertain. This CDR3 has 11 amino acids. Germline V gene data show CDR1 as DFQATT and CDR2 as SNEGSKA (reference sequence). The V end was cut by 4 bases, the J end by 4 bases, with 8 bases between.

Only a few counts were recorded for this clonotype. The chain joins TRBV12-3 or TRBV12-4 to TRBJ2-1; 8 bases fit TRBD2. This CDR3 comprises 15 residues. V shed 4 bases and J 4 bases; nucleotides not matched to a gene: 6. CDR3 sequence: CASSYYGGEYNEQFF. CDR3 DNA sequence: TGTGCCAGCAGTTATTACGGGGGGGAGTACAATGAGCAGTTCTTC.

This clonotype came up a few times. CDR3 coding DNA: TGTGCCAGCAGCCCCGAAGCCGGTATTCCCACTGAAGCTTTCTTT. Translating gives CASSPEAGIPTEAFF. The chain couples TRBV6-5 to TRBJ1-1; D uncertain. The V gene lost 6 bases and the J gene lost 4 bases, with 18 bases spanning the gap. Germline CDR1 is MNHEY and CDR2 is SVGAGI. This CDR3 is built from 15 residues.

The V call is TRBV20-1, the J call TRBJ2-3; maybe TRBD2 (6 bases). V lost 5 bases, J lost 4 bases, and 19 bases lay in between. Germline lookup yields CDR1 DFQATT and CDR2 SNEGSKA (reference sequence). The CDR3 contains 15 residues. Here the CDR3 reads CSALPRASGADTQYF. The CDR3 DNA is TGCAGTGCTCTCCCCCGGGCCTCGGGGGCAGATACGCAGTATTTT.

J is TRBJ2-5 and V is TRBV29-1; D uncertain. With 3 bases removed from V and 4 bases from J, the gap between germline ends came to 15 bases. The CDR3 runs 14 residues. Germline CDR1 SQVTM, CDR2 ANQGSEA. The CDR3 sequence: CSVEARLGRETQYF. As DNA, the CDR3 is TGCAGCGTTGAGGCCCGACTTGGGCGAGAGACCCAGTACTTC.

This clonotype was seen repeatedly, ten times or more. V is TRBV7-8 and J is TRBJ2-1; 8 bases align to TRBD2. This CDR3 has 15 residues. V dropped 5 bases and J dropped 4; count of bases not matched to a gene: 7. Per the germline V gene, CDR1 is SGHVS and CDR2 is FQNEAQ. The CDR3 sequence: CASSPAGTRYNEQFF. CDR3 bases: TGTGCCAGCAGCCCGGCCGGGACTAGGTACAATGAGCAGTTCTTC.

This clonotype has just a few counts. The gene calls are TRBV20-1 and TRBJ1-2; possible D gene TRBD1, 5 bases. This CDR3 has 16 residues. V was pared by 3 bases and J by 0 bases, with 17 bases between. Germline CDR1 is DFQATT and CDR2 is SNEGSKA (reference sequence). CDR3 residues: CSARFRDDRANYGYTF. The CDR3 DNA is TGCAGTGCTAGGTTCCGGGACGACCGAGCTAACTATGGCTACACCTTC.

V is TRBV5-1 and J is TRBJ2-1, with D possibly TRBD2 on 6 matching bases. This CDR3 comprises 14 residues. Trimming stripped 4 bases from V and 6 bases from J, with 14 bases between. Per germline, CDR1 SGHRS and CDR2 YFSETQ. Here the CDR3 reads CASSRQTGGNEQFF. CDR3 nucleotide sequence: TGCGCCAGCAGCCGACAGACCGGGGGCAATGAGCAGTTCTTC.

In this sample, this clonotype turned up a few times. This sequence joins TRBV6-6 and TRBJ2-1; the match to TRBD2 covers 9 bases. V was pared by 10 bases and J by 1 base, with 11 bases of the junction left unmatched. CDR1 and CDR2 from the germline V gene are MNHNY and SVGAGI (reference sequence). The CDR3 loop spans 16 amino acids. CDR3 sequence reads: CATRSGTSLSYNEQFF. CDR3 nucleotides: TGTGCCACCCGTTCCGGGACTAGCTTGTCCTACAATGAGCAGTTCTTC.

This clonotype was detected ten times or more. This rearrangement joins TRBV27 to TRBJ2-7; 7 positions match TRBD2. The germline V gene encodes CDR1 MNHEY and CDR2 SMNVEV (reference sequence). This CDR3 is built from 16 residues. Trimming at V came to 5 bases and at J to 4 bases, leaving 14 bases not matched to a gene. The CDR3 reads CASSPPAPRGSYEQYF. Written as DNA, the CDR3 is TGTGCCAGCAGTCCCCCCGCCCCCCGCGGGAGTTACGAGCAGTACTTC.

The chain uses TRBV5-1 and TRBJ2-7; D is perhaps TRBD1 (5 bases). Germline V CDR1 and CDR2: SGHRS, YFSETQ. V lost 4 bases and J 2 bases, leaving 10 bases between the germline ends. The CDR3 runs 13 residues. In DNA form, the CDR3 reads TGCGCCAGCAGCGCAGGGTCGACCTACGAGCAGTACTTC. Its translation: CASSAGSTYEQYF.

The rearrangement uses TRBV24-1 and TRBJ2-7; 12 bases are a match to TRBD1. In germline, CDR1 is KGHDR, CDR2 SFDVKD. V lost 4 bases, J lost 4 bases, and 7 bases stayed unmatched. The CDR3 is 16 amino acids. The CDR3 region is CATSDSGTGGWYEQYF. The CDR3, as DNA: TGTGCCACCAGTGACTCCGGGACAGGGGGCTGGTACGAGCAGTACTTC.

This clonotype has a handful of counts. The V gene is TRBV7-9, the J gene TRBJ1-2, with 9 bases matching TRBD1. The trim removed 6 bases at V and 6 bases at J, leaving 14 bases unmatched. The CDR3 is made up of 16 amino acids. Per germline, CDR1 SEHNR and CDR2 FQNEAQ (reference sequence). CDR3 in amino acids: CASRASGTGKVDGYTF. The DNA for the CDR3 is TGTGCCAGCAGGGCCTCCGGGACAGGGAAAGTCGATGGCTACACCTTC.

The chain employs TRBV4-1 and TRBJ1-1; a possible D gene is TRBD1 (5 bases). V shed 3 bases and J shed 3 bases, with 20 bases lying between them. CDR3 length: 17 amino acids. The germline CDR1 and CDR2 sequences are MGHRA and YSYEKL. The DNA of the CDR3 is TGCGCCAGCAGCCACCGGGGGAAGACGGCAGAGGACACTGAAGCTTTCTTT. It specifies CASSHRGKTAEDTEAFF.

This sequence joins TRBV12-3 or TRBV12-4 and TRBJ1-4; D perhaps matches TRBD1 (6 bases). The V end was cut by 3 bases, the J end by 12 bases, with 17 bases between. CDR3 length equals 14 residues. This CDR3 is CASSFMATGEELFF. CDR3 bases: TGTGCCAGCAGTTTCATGGCGACAGGAGAAGAACTGTTTTTT.

This chain uses TRBV27 with TRBJ2-5; D is tentatively TRBD1 or TRBD2 (6 bases each). V was shortened by 3 bases and J by 2 bases, with 19 bases between the two germline ends. The length of the CDR3 is 17 residues. Germline V gene sequence: CDR1 MNHEY, CDR2 SMNVEV (reference sequence). The CDR3 nucleotides are TGTGCCAGCAGTTTTAGAAACTCGGGGGCTCGACAAGAGACCCAGTACTTC. This encodes CASSFRNSGARQETQYF.